The TCR beta chain under discussion was sequenced for a study of cytomegalovirus exposure and HLA in healthy donors. Study in general: Within an early data release were about 85 million unique TCRs drawn from HLA-typed donors. Study outcomes and limitations: The authors later found most CMV-associated TCR beta chains appeared HLA-restricted.

The germline V gene has CDR1 MNHNY and CDR2 SVGAGI (reference sequence). There are 15 residues in the CDR3. Turning to this clone: Its antigen remains unknown. A junction end diverges from the germline sequence, so it may reflect a read error.

PCR amplification relied on 60 Vbeta primers (plus 13 Jbeta primers). This table comes from immunoSEQ multiplex PCR, and its TCRdb copy is limited to in-frame clones, with some not included. The table has about 210,000 clones, around 82% seen once. The clonotype comes from a man aged 35 to 55 in good health and CMV-seropositive. This chain connects TRBV6-6 to TRBJ2-5, with 9 bases lining up with TRBD1. Sequences were obtained from PBMCs. In DNA, the CDR3 is TGTGCCAGCAGCACTTCGACAGGGGGGCAAGAGGCCCAGTACTTC. Its translation is CASSTSTGGQEAQYF.